This TCR beta chain was recorded in a study of T cell changes during pregnancy in multiple sclerosis. Between the trimmed V and J ends, which lost 4 bases and 6 bases, there was a span of 7 bases. CDR1 is SGHDT and CDR2 is YYEEEE in the germline V gene. This CDR3 spans 11 amino acids. Here immunoSEQ multiplex PCR was the method, and the copy in TCRdb shows in-frame clones only, minus some. This repertoire shows about 40,000 clones, about 92% found once; its top ten account for approximately 12%. This rearrangement joins TRBV5-6 to TRBJ1-1; D perhaps matches TRBD1 (5 bases). Specimen: CD8+ T cells from peripheral blood mononuclear cells, collected in the first trimester of pregnancy. The TCR was taken from a female donor with multiple sclerosis, enrolled in a pregnancy study. The CDR3 loop reads CASSQGAEAFF. The CDR3 region has the DNA TGTGCCAGCAGCCAAGGGGCTGAAGCTTTCTTT.